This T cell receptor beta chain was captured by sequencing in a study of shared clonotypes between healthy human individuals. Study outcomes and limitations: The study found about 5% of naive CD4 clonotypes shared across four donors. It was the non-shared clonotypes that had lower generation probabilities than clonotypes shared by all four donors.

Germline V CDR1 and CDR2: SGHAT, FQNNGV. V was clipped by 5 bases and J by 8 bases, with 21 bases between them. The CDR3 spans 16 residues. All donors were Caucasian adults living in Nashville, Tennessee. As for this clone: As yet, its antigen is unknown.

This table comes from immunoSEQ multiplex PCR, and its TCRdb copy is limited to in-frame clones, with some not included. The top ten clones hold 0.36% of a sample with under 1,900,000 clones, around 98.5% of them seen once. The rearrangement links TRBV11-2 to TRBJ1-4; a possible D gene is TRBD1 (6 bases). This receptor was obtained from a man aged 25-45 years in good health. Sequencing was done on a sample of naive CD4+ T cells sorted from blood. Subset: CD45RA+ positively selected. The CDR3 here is CASSPRGQGPREKLFF. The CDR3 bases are TGTGCCAGCAGCCCACGAGGTCAGGGGCCTAGGGAAAAACTGTTTTTT. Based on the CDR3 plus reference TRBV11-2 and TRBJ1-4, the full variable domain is EAGVAQSPRYKIIEKRQSVAFWCNPISGHATLYWYQQILGQGPKLLIQFQNNGVVDDSQLPKDRFSAERLKGVDSTLKIQPAKLEDSAVYLCASSPRGQGPREKLFFGSGTQLSVL.